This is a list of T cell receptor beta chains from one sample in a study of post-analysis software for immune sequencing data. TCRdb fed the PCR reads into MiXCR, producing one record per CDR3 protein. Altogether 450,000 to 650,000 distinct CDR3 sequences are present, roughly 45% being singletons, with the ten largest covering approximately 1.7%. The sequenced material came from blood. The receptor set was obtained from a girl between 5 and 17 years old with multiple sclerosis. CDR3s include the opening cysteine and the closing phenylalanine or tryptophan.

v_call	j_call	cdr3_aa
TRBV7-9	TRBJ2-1	CASSPMRSGGRSYNEQFF
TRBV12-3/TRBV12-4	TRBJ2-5	CASSLSPQETQYF
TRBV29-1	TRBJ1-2	CSVEVTGQGGSYGYTF
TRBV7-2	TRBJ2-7	CASSYTGSTSSYEQYF
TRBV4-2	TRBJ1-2	CASSQDDAGTYGYTF
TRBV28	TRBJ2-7	CASSLVAGGIHEQYF
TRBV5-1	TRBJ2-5	CASRLTGGIGETQYF
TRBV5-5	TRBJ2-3	CASSLFNSGSKDTQYF
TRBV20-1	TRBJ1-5	CSARDKGQGAYSNQPQHF
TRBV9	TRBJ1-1	CASSVDPGRNTEAFF
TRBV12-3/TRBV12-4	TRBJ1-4	CASSWAGDEKLFF
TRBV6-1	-	CASSEEYRGAGEQYF
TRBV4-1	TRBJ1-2	CASSQDLDVTGVGGYTF
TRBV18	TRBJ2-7	CASSPPGQNYEQYF
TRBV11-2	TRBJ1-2	CASRSLRGADSVSYGYTF
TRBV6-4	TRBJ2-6	CASSDNKRSASGANVLTF
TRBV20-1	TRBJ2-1	CSARGALSSYNEQFF
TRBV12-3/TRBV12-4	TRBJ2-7	CASSFASGEQYF
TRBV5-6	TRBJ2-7	CASSNFDGTYEQYF
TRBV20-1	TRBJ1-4	CSALPGGGTNEKLFF
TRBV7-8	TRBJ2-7	CASSSNWDTRAYEQYF
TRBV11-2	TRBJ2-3	CASSAQGSTDTQYF
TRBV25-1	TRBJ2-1	CASSESPNRNNEQFF
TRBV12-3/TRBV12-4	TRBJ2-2	CASSFGLRQGTGELFF